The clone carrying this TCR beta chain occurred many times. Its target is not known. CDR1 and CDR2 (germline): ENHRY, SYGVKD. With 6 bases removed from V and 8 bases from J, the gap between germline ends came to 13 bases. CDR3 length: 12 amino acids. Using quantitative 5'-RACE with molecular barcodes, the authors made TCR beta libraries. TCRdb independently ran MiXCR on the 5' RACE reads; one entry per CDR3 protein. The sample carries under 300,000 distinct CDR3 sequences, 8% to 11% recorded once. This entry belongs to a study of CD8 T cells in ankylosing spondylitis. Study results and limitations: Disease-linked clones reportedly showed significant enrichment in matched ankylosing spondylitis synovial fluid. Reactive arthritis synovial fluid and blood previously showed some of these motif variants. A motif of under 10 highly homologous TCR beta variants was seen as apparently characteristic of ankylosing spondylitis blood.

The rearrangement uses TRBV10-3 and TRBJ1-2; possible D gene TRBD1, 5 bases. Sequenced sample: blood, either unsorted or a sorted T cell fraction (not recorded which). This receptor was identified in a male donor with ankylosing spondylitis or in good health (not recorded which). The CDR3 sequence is CAISRDPWGYTF. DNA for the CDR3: TGTGCCATCAGCCGGGACCCCTGGGGCTACACCTTC.